The sample holds a few counts of the clone carrying this T cell receptor (beta chain). Antigen specificity is unknown. The CDR3 is made up of 15 amino acids. Germline V lookup: CDR1 GTSNPN, CDR2 SVGIG (reference sequence). With 0 bases removed from V and 4 bases from J, the gap between germline ends came to 13 bases. This sample stems from a study of beta chain features in type 1 diabetes. The study's findings and limits: Here, the possible influence of HLA type (on TCRB rearrangement) remained unresolved.

Expressed TCRB transcripts got sequenced, as all isolated RNA was reverse transcribed. The table came from immunoSEQ multiplex PCR; TCRdb's copy has only in-frame clones and leaves some out. Of some 150,000 clones detected, less than 9% appear once; the ten largest clones hold 1.4%. The specimen was central memory CD4+ T cells from blood. The receptor was isolated from a woman in her 30s in good health. The chain combines TRBV30 with TRBJ1-5; D is possibly TRBD1 (6 bases). CDR3 DNA: TGTGCCTGGAGTGTACGGGGCAGGGGAAATCAGCCCCAGCATTTT. Its translation is CAWSVRGRGNQPQHF.